Listed here is a single T cell receptor beta chain. Its antigen is undetermined. The data stem from a study of cytomegalovirus exposure and HLA in healthy donors. Study at large: It was reported in a later analysis that the 90 to 150 validation repertoires used the same platform as the approximately 600 first-cohort repertoires.

Study-wide results and caveats: TCR clusters originating in the first cohort tended to co-occur in the roughly 120 validation repertoires, according to a later analysis. Specificity for CMV antigens was confirmed in vitro for a few of the CMV-associated chains. Among TCR beta chains, those listed as cytomegalovirus-associated numbered over 150.

V gave up 2 bases and J gave up 5 bases, with 16 bases separating them. The V gene's germline CDR1 is SGHDT and CDR2 YYEEEE. The CDR3 is 15 residues long. TCRdb's table, derived via immunoSEQ multiplex PCR, lists solely in-frame clones and lacks some. In the table there are about 250,000 clones, less than 90% of which are singletons. Sequenced input: PBMCs. The sequence was collected from a man between 18 and 35 years old in good health and CMV-seropositive. The chain links TRBV5-6 to TRBJ2-5; no definite D call. CDR3 bases: TGTGCCAGCAGCTTTCCTCTTAACACCCGCGAGACCCAGTACTTC. Translated, it gives CASSFPLNTRETQYF. Drawing the rest from reference TRBV5-6 and TRBJ2-5, the complete variable domain is DAGVTQSPTHLIKTRGQQVTLRCSPKSGHDTVSWYQQALGQGPQFIFQYYEEEERQRGNFPDRFSGHQFPNYSSELNVNALLLGDSALYLCASSFPLNTRETQYFGPGTRLLVL.